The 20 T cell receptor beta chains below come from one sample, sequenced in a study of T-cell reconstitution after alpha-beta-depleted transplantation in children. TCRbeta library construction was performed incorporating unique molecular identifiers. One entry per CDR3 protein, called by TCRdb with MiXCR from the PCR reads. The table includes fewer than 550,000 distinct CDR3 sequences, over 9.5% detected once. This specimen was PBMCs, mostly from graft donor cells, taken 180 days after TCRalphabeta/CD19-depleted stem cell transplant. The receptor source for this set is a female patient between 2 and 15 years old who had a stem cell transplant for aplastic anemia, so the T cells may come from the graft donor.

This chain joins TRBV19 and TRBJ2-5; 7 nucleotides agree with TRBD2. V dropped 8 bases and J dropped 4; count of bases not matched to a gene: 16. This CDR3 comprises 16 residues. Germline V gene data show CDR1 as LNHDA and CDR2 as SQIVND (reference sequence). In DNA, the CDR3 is TGTGCCAGTCGAAATTCCCCGGGGACTATCCCAGAGACCCAGTACTTC. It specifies CASRNSPGTIPETQYF.

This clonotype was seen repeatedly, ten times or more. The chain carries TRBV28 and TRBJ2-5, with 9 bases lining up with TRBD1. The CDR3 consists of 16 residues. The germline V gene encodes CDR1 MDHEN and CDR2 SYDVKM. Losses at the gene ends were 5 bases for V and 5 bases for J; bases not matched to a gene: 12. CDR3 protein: CASSPSPGTGHETQYF. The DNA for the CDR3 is TGTGCCAGCAGTCCCTCACCCGGGACAGGGCACGAGACCCAGTACTTC.

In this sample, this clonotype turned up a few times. CDR3 coding DNA: TGTGCCAGCAGTTTTTTGGGGGGAAGCACAGATACGCAGTATTTT. Its translation: CASSFLGGSTDTQYF. The chain couples TRBV28 to TRBJ2-3, with a weak D call TRBD2 (6 bases). Trimming cost V 3 bases and J 0 bases, with 10 bases left between them. The CDR3 has 15 residues. Per the germline V gene, CDR1 is MDHEN and CDR2 is SYDVKM.

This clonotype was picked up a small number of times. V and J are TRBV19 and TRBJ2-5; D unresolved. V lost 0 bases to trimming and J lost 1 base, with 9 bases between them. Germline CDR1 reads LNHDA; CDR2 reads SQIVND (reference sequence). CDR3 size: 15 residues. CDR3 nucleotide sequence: TGTGCCAGTAGTATAGAGGCGCGGACCCAAGAGACCCAGTACTTC. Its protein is CASSIEARTQETQYF.

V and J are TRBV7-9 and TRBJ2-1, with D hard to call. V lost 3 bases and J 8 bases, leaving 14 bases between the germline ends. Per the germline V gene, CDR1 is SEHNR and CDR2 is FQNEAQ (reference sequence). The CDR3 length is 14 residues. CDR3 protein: CASSFRAEAHEQFF. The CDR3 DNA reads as TGTGCCAGCAGCTTCCGGGCAGAGGCCCATGAGCAGTTCTTC.

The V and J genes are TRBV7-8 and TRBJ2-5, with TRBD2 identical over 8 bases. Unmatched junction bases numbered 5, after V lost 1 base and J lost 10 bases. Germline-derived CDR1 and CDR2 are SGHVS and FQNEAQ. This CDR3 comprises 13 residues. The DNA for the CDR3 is TGTGCCAGCAGCTTAGAGGGACTAGGAGGCCAGTACTTC. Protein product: CASSLEGLGGQYF. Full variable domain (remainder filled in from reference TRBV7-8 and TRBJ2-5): GAGVSQSPRYKVAKRGQDVALRCDPISGHVSLFWYQQALGQGPEFLTYFQNEAQLDKSGLPSDRFFAERPEGSVSTLKIQRTQQEDSAVYLCASSLEGLGGQYFGPGTRLLVL.

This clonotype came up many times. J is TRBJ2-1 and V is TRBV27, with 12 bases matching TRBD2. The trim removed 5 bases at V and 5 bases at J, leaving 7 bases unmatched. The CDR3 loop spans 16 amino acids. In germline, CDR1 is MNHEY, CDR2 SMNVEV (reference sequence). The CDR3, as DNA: TGTGCCAGCAGTCATACTAGCGGGAGGTCCCACAATGAGCAGTTCTTC. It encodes CASSHTSGRSHNEQFF.

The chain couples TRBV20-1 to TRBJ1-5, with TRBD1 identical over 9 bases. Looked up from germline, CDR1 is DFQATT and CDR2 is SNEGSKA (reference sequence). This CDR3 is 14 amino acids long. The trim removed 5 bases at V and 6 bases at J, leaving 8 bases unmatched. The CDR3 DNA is TGCAGTGCTGCCATGGGACAGGGCGGTCAGCCCCAGCATTTT. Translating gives CSAAMGQGGQPQHF.

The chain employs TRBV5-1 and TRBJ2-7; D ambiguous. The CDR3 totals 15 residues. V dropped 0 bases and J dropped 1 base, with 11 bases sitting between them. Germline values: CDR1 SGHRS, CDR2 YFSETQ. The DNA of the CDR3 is TGCGCCAGCAGCTTGGACGGAAAGTCGTCCTACGAGCAGTACTTC. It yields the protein CASSLDGKSSYEQYF.

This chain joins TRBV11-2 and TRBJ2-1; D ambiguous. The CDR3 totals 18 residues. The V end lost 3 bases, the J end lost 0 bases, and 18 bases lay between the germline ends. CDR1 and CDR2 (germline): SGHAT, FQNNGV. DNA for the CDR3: TGTGCCAGCAGCTTCTTTGAGTTAGCTGGTAGCTCCTACAATGAGCAGTTCTTC. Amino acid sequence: CASSFFELAGSSYNEQFF.

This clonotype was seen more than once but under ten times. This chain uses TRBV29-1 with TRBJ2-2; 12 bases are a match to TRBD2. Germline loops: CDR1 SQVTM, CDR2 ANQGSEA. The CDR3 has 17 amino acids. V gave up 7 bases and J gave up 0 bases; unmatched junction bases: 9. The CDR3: CSARGLAGVANTGELFF. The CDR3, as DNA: TGCAGCGCCCGGGGACTAGCGGGTGTTGCGAACACCGGGGAGCTGTTTTTT.

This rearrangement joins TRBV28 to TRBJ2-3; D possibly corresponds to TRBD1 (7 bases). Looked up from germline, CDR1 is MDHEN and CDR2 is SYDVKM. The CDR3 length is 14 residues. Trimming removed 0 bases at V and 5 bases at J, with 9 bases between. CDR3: CASSLWRDRDTQYF. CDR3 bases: TGTGCCAGCAGTTTATGGCGGGACAGAGATACGCAGTATTTT.

CDR3 sequence reads: CASSYLRRAGTSGVGETQYF. In nucleotides, the CDR3 is TGTGCCAGCAGTTACCTCCGCAGGGCCGGGACTAGCGGGGTAGGGGAGACCCAGTACTTC. The chain carries TRBV6-2 or TRBV6-3 and TRBJ2-5; 13 bases agree with TRBD2. V lost 2 bases and J lost 5; bases outside the gene matches: 17. The germline CDR1 and CDR2 sequences are MNHEY and SVGEGT. The CDR3 consists of 20 residues.

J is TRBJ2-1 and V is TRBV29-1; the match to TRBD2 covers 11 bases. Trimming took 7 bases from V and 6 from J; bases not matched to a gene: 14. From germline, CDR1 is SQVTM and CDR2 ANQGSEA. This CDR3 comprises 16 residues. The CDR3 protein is CSAGGVAGGLGNEQFF. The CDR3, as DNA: TGCAGCGCAGGAGGGGTAGCGGGAGGGCTCGGCAATGAGCAGTTCTTC.

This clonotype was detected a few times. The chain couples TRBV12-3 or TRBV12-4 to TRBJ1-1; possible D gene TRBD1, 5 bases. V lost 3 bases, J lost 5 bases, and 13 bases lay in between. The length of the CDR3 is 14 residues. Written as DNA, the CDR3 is TGTGCCAGCAGTTTTGGGGGGGGAAGGACTGAAGCTTTCTTT. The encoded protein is CASSFGGGRTEAFF.

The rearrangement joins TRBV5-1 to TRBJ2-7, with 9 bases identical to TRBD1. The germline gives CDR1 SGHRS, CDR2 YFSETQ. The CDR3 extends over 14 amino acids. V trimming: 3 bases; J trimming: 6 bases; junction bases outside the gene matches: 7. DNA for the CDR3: TGCGCCAGCAGCTGGACCGGGACAGGGACCGAGCAGTACGTC. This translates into CASSWTGTGTEQYV.

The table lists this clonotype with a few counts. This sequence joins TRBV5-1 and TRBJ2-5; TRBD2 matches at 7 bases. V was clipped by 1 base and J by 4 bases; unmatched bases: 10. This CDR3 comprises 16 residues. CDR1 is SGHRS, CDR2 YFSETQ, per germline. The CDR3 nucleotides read TGCGCCAGCAGCTTGATGCCCGACTGGGGGGGAGAGACCCAGTACTTC. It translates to CASSLMPDWGGETQYF.

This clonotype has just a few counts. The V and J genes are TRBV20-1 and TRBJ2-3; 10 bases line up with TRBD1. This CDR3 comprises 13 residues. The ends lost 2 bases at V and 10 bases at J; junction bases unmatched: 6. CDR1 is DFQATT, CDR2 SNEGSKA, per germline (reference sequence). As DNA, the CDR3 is TGCAGTGCTAGAAGGGACAGGGGACCGTCGCAGTATTTT. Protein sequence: CSARRDRGPSQYF.

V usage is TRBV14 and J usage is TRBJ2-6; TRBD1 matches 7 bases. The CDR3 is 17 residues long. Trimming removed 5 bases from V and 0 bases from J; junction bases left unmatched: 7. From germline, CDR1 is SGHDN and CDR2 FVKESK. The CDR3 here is CASSSDRVISGANVLTF. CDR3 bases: TGTGCCAGCAGCAGCGACAGGGTCATCTCTGGGGCCAACGTCCTGACTTTC.

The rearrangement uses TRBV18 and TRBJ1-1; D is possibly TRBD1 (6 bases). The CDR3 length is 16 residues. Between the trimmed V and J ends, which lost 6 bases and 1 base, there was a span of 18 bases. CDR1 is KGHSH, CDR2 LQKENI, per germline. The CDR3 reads CASSQNPGAENTEAFF. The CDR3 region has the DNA TGTGCCAGCTCCCAGAACCCGGGGGCTGAGAACACTGAAGCTTTCTTT.